The 8 T cell receptor beta chains reported below all come from one sample, sequenced in a study of regulatory T cells in long-lasting Graves disease. Time point described: newly diagnosed GD, antithyroid drugs for less than 3 months. RNA from PBMCs was the source of the TCR library. Investigators prepared the TCR beta libraries by applying iRepertoire HTBI primers and Arm-PCR of CDR3 regions. In TCRdb, the multiplex PCR reads were re-called with MiXCR into one record per CDR3 protein. Counted here are around 500,000 distinct CDR3 sequences, 12% occurring once; the ten biggest clones make up about 8.9%. These records were also assigned to another study, of T cells in Graves' hyperthyroidism and ophthalmopathy.

Sequenced here: peripheral blood mononuclear cells (PBMCs), sampled at new diagnosis, from a patient treated with antithyroid drugs. Receptor source: a woman aged 25 to 39 with Graves disease.

This clonotype has ten or more counts. The chain combines TRBV2 with TRBJ1-4; no definite D call. The germline V and J ends were trimmed by 3 bases and 11 bases, with 22 bases remaining between them. The CDR3 is 16 amino acids. Per the germline V gene, CDR1 is SNHLY and CDR2 is FYNNEI. The CDR3 nucleotides read TGTGCCAGCAGTGAGGTTCGAGGGTTTTCGATGATGAAACTGTTTTTT. Encoded protein: CASSEVRGFSMMKLFF.

Many counts were recorded for this clonotype. The rearrangement links TRBV5-5 to TRBJ2-5, with a weak D call TRBD2 (5 bases). This CDR3 region has 14 residues. Germline V gene sequence: CDR1 SGHKS, CDR2 YYEKEE (reference sequence). Trimming removed 2 bases at V and 5 bases at J, with 13 bases between. This CDR3 reads CASSFWVREETQYF. CDR3 nucleotides: TGTGCCAGCAGCTTTTGGGTGAGGGAGGAGACCCAGTACTTC.

This clonotype was observed many times. The chain carries TRBV27 and TRBJ2-7; D is uncertain. From germline, CDR1 is MNHEY and CDR2 SMNVEV (reference sequence). The CDR3 loop spans 14 amino acids. V was pared by 3 bases and J by 3 bases, with 12 bases between. CDR3 region: CASSLNGNYYEQYF. CDR3 DNA sequence: TGTGCCAGCAGTTTGAACGGAAACTACTACGAGCAGTACTTC.

Worth noting for this clonotype: The likely explanation is a read error, given a far larger clone one base away. The rearrangement links TRBV27 to TRBJ2-1; weak D call: TRBD1 (5 bases). The CDR3 is made up of 14 amino acids. Trimming removed 8 bases from V and 10 bases from J, with 21 bases in between. The germline gives CDR1 MNHEY, CDR2 SMNVEV (reference sequence). CDR3 protein: CASQKDIRSYEQFF. DNA of the CDR3: TGTGCCAGCCAGAAGGACATCCGCTCCTACGAGCAGTTCTTC.

In its sample, this clonotype was seen many times. The CDR3 sequence: CASSPPGQTYEQYF. As DNA, the CDR3 is TGTGCCAGCTCACCACCGGGACAGACCTACGAGCAGTACTTC. V gene TRBV18 combines with J gene TRBJ2-7; 7 bases map to TRBD1. Germline CDR1 reads KGHSH; CDR2 reads LQKENI. This CDR3 comprises 14 residues. The trim removed 0 bases at V and 2 bases at J, leaving 1 base unmatched.

This clonotype was observed at least ten times. This chain joins TRBV12-5 and TRBJ1-2; 7 nucleotides match TRBD1. Germline assignment: CDR1 LGHNT and CDR2 FRNRAP. The CDR3 loop spans 16 amino acids. After removal of 1 base from V and 4 bases from J, the junction contained 9 bases not matched to a gene. CDR3 in amino acids: CASGLGTGVALYGYTF. The CDR3 DNA sequence: TGTGCTAGTGGTTTGGGCACAGGGGTCGCACTCTATGGCTACACCTTC.

This clonotype occurred many times. This chain uses TRBV12-3 or TRBV12-4 with TRBJ2-2, with 12 bases aligning to TRBD1. The CDR3 has 20 amino acids. J was trimmed by 7 bases and V by 6 bases; bases with no gene match: 21. CDR3 in DNA: TGTGCCAGCAGGCGCGGGACAGGGGGCCGAGGACTAAAGGGAGACGGGGAGCTGTTTTTT. It encodes CASRRGTGGRGLKGDGELFF.

The rearrangement uses TRBV5-1 and TRBJ2-1; 11 bases agree with TRBD2. V lost 5 bases and J lost 7; bases outside the gene matches: 8. The length of the CDR3 is 15 residues. Germline CDR1 and CDR2: SGHRS and YFSETQ. This CDR3 is CASREILAGANEQFF. The CDR3, as DNA: TGCGCCAGCAGAGAAATACTAGCGGGAGCAAATGAGCAGTTCTTC.